The 22 T cell receptor beta chains presented below share a single source sample, sequenced in a study of T cell responses to AZD1222 COVID-19 vaccine. Sequenced by immunoSEQ multiplex PCR; TCRdb stores in-frame clones only, minus some. The table lists fewer than 150,000 clones, approximately 88% of them singletons, with under 6.5% in the top ten. The source was peripheral blood, collected on day 0 of AZD1222 vaccination. These receptors were collected from an adult in good health.

The CDR3 here is CASSTTGSSGNTIYF. The CDR3, as DNA: TGTGCCAGCAGCACCACAGGAAGCTCTGGAAACACCATATATTTT. This chain connects TRBV11-2 to TRBJ1-3, with D maybe TRBD1 (5 bases). The ends were cut back, 5 bases at V and 0 bases at J, with 11 bases in the middle. CDR1 and CDR2 (germline): SGHAT, FQNNGV. This CDR3 comprises 15 residues.

In DNA form, the CDR3 reads TGTGCCAGTAGCATCACCGGGACAGGGGGTTCACCCCTCCACTTT. It specifies CASSITGTGGSPLHF. The chain carries TRBV19 and TRBJ1-6; 11 bases line up with TRBD1. The J segment lost 9 bases and the V segment lost 6 bases, leaving 7 bases of the junction unmatched. The CDR3 sequence is 15 residues long. In germline, CDR1 is LNHDA, CDR2 SQIVND (reference sequence).

The chain is built from TRBV19 and TRBJ2-3; D is unclear. CDR3 length equals 10 residues. Germline CDR1 LNHDA, CDR2 SQIVND (reference sequence). Trimming took 6 bases from V and 6 from J, leaving 4 bases between them. Here the CDR3 DNA reads TGTGCCAGTAGGGGTGATACGCAGTATTTT. This sequence encodes CASRGDTQYF.

As regards this clone: The sample carries other DNA sequences with the same CDR3. V is TRBV7-2 and J is TRBJ2-5; TRBD2 aligns across 7 bases. The ends lost 5 bases at V and 2 bases at J; junction bases unmatched: 5. CDR1 is SGHTA and CDR2 is FQGNSA in the germline V gene. This CDR3 region has 14 residues. The CDR3 here is CASSPRLAQETQYF. The CDR3, as DNA: TGTGCCAGCAGCCCGCGACTAGCACAAGAGACCCAGTACTTC.

The CDR3 coding sequence is TGTGCCAGCAGCCACGTTGGGGAGGGCCAGCCCCAGCATTTT. Encoded protein: CASSHVGEGQPQHF. V and J are TRBV3-1 (or the pseudogene TRBV3-2) and TRBJ1-5; D is unclear. V dropped 3 bases and J dropped 7 bases, with 13 bases sitting between them. The CDR3 consists of 14 residues. Germline CDR1 reads LGHDT; CDR2 reads YNNKEL (reference sequence).

The chain couples TRBV4-3 to TRBJ2-7, with 11 bases identical to TRBD2. Trimming removed 1 base from V and 5 bases from J; junction bases left unmatched: 7. The CDR3 is made up of 16 amino acids. In germline, CDR1 is LGHNA, CDR2 YSLEER. CDR3 coding DNA: TGCGCCAGCAGCCAAGGGGTAGCGGGGGGGGTCCACGAGCAGTACTTC. Protein sequence: CASSQGVAGGVHEQYF.

The chain links TRBV28 to TRBJ1-2; maybe TRBD1 (6 bases). Germline lookup yields CDR1 MDHEN and CDR2 SYDVKM. The CDR3 spans 16 residues. The V gene lost 5 bases and the J gene lost 7 bases, with 23 bases spanning the gap. For the CDR3, the DNA is TGTGCCAGCAGTCTCGGGGGTGGGGGCGTTTACGGTGGCTACACCTTC. Translating gives CASSLGGGGVYGGYTF.

The chain has TRBV10-2 and TRBJ2-2, with D maybe TRBD1 (5 bases). V gave up 3 bases and J gave up 6 bases, with 20 bases separating them. Looked up from germline, CDR1 is WSHSY and CDR2 is SAAADI. The CDR3 has 17 amino acids. The CDR3 spells CASSDVRVPQRSGELFF. The CDR3 DNA reads TGCGCCAGCAGTGACGTCAGGGTCCCACAAAGATCCGGGGAGCTGTTTTTT.

This clone was observed a few times. The chain couples TRBV4-1 to TRBJ2-5, with 10 nucleotides matching TRBD1. The length of the CDR3 is 15 residues. The ends lost 4 bases at V and 5 bases at J; junction bases unmatched: 7. The V gene's germline CDR1 is MGHRA and CDR2 YSYEKL. The CDR3 protein is CASSPEGQGRETQYF. CDR3 in DNA: TGCGCCAGCAGCCCAGAGGGACAGGGGAGGGAGACCCAGTACTTC.

To note about this clone: Distinct nucleotide sequences in the sample also encode this CDR3. This rearrangement joins TRBV28 to TRBJ2-4; 13 bases line up with TRBD2. V shed 6 bases, J shed 14 bases, and the junction held 10 bases outside the gene matches. CDR1 MDHEN and CDR2 SYDVKM come from the germline V gene. The CDR3 extends over 14 amino acids. CDR3 in amino acids: CASRTTSGGPQKYF. CDR3 in DNA: TGTGCCAGCAGGACGACTAGCGGGGGGCCGCAAAAGTACTTC.

The chain links TRBV4-2 to TRBJ1-3; D gene unclear. Germline V gives CDR1 LGHNA, CDR2 YNFKEQ. Trimming removed 0 bases at V and 2 bases at J, with 8 bases between. The CDR3 totals 15 residues. CDR3 loop: CASSQERQAGNTIYF. CDR3 sequence (DNA): TGTGCCAGCAGCCAAGAAAGGCAGGCTGGAAACACCATATATTTT.

V gene TRBV5-1 combines with J gene TRBJ1-1; D might be TRBD1 (5 bases). Deletions cut 0 bases from V and 1 base from J, with 7 bases between. Germline assignment: CDR1 SGHRS and CDR2 YFSETQ. The CDR3 has 14 amino acids. CDR3 region: CASSLDRSNTEAFF. The CDR3 DNA reads TGCGCCAGCAGCTTGGACAGGTCGAACACTGAAGCTTTCTTT. Filled out from reference TRBV5-1 and TRBJ1-1, the complete variable domain reads KAGVTQTPRYLIKTRGQQVTLSCSPISGHRSVSWYQQTPGQGLQFLFEYFSETQRNKGNFPGRFSGRQFSNSRSEMNVSTLELGDSALYLCASSLDRSNTEAFFGQGTRLTVV.

This clone was picked up many times. The gene calls are TRBV5-6 and TRBJ1-6; D not certain. Deletions cut 4 bases from V and 3 bases from J, with 14 bases between. There are 16 residues in the CDR3. CDR1 SGHDT and CDR2 YYEEEE come from the germline V gene. This chain's CDR3 is CASSQDIPFYNSPLHF. The CDR3 DNA sequence: TGTGCCAGCAGCCAGGATATCCCCTTCTATAATTCACCCCTCCACTTT.

This chain uses TRBV19 with TRBJ1-4; TRBD1 might be the D (6 bases). CDR1 and CDR2 from the germline V gene are LNHDA and SQIVND (reference sequence). The CDR3 is 13 residues long. Trimming removed 7 bases at V and 3 bases at J, with 9 bases between. The CDR3 nucleotides are TGTGCCAGTAAGGACAGACCTAATGAAAAACTGTTTTTT. Translated, it gives CASKDRPNEKLFF. The full variable domain, its missing parts supplied by reference TRBV19 and TRBJ1-4, is DGGITQSPKYLFRKEGQNVTLSCEQNLNHDAMYWYRQDPGQGLRLIYYSQIVNDFQKGDIAEGYSVSREKKESFPLTVTSAQKNPTAFYLCASKDRPNEKLFFGSGTQLSVL.

The V call is TRBV7-2, the J call TRBJ1-1; D remains unclear. Germline assignment: CDR1 SGHTA and CDR2 FQGNSA. This CDR3 spans 14 amino acids. V was trimmed by 4 bases and J by 10 bases, leaving 19 bases between them. CDR3 coding DNA: TGTGCCAGCAGCTCACATGCAGGACCGAAGGGAGCTTTCTTT. Its protein product is CASSSHAGPKGAFF.

The chain links TRBV5-1 to TRBJ2-3; 7 bases align to TRBD1. In germline, CDR1 is SGHRS, CDR2 YFSETQ. J lost 3 bases, V lost 0 bases, and 4 bases had no gene match. The CDR3 contains 15 residues. The chain's CDR3 is CASSLAGQPTDTQYF. The CDR3 nucleotides are TGCGCCAGCAGCTTGGCGGGACAGCCAACAGATACGCAGTATTTT. Looking up the rest from reference TRBV5-1 and TRBJ2-3 gives the full variable domain: KAGVTQTPRYLIKTRGQQVTLSCSPISGHRSVSWYQQTPGQGLQFLFEYFSETQRNKGNFPGRFSGRQFSNSRSEMNVSTLELGDSALYLCASSLAGQPTDTQYFGPGTRLTVL.

The chain joins TRBV19 to TRBJ1-4; possible D gene TRBD1, 6 bases. The ends were cut back, 3 bases at V and 5 bases at J, with 16 bases in the middle. The germline V gene has CDR1 LNHDA and CDR2 SQIVND (reference sequence). This CDR3 is 16 amino acids long. Here the CDR3 reads CASSIGGTGGNEKLFF. CDR3 sequence (DNA): TGTGCCAGTAGTATTGGGGGCACCGGGGGAAATGAAAAACTGTTTTTT.

This chain uses TRBV2 with TRBJ1-5, with a tentative D call TRBD1 (5 bases). V lost 3 bases, J lost 2 bases, and 8 bases lay in between. The CDR3 consists of 14 residues. The germline gives CDR1 SNHLY, CDR2 FYNNEI. CDR3 loop: CASSDRGGNQPQHF. CDR3 nucleotide sequence: TGTGCCAGCAGTGATCGGGGGGGCAATCAGCCCCAGCATTTT.

The genes are TRBV3-1 (or the pseudogene TRBV3-2) and TRBJ1-3; tentatively, D is TRBD1 (5 bases). The CDR3 is 15 amino acids. Trimming took 1 base from V and 0 from J, leaving 7 bases between them. CDR1 LGHDT and CDR2 YNNKEL come from the germline V gene (reference sequence). CDR3 residues: CASSQGGTSGNTIYF. The CDR3 DNA is TGTGCCAGCAGCCAAGGAGGGACCTCTGGAAACACCATATATTTT.

This chain connects TRBV6-5 to TRBJ1-2, with 10 bases matching TRBD1. From germline, CDR1 is MNHEY and CDR2 SVGAGI. The CDR3 consists of 14 residues. V lost 6 bases, J lost 5 bases, and 6 bases stayed unmatched. The CDR3 nucleotides read TGTGCCAGCAGCAAGACAGGGGGCGGGTATGGCTACACCTTC. Its translation: CASSKTGGGYGYTF.

This rearrangement joins TRBV23-1 to TRBJ2-7, with 8 bases fitting TRBD1. TRBV23-1 has ORF status, its function being uncertain. V was clipped by 10 bases and J by 0 bases; unmatched bases: 5. The CDR3 consists of 13 residues. The CDR3 spells CATGQVHSYEQYF. CDR3 DNA: TGCGCCACGGGACAGGTGCACTCCTACGAGCAGTACTTC.

As for this clone: The junction and the germline gene differ at one end; a read error may be behind it. The chain is built from TRBV28 and TRBJ2-1; D might be TRBD2 (7 bases). The CDR3 sequence is 11 residues long. Germline CDR1 MDHEN, CDR2 SYDVKM. The CDR3 DNA follows: TGTGCCAGCAGTCCCGGGGGGCGGAAGCTCTTC. The encoded protein is CASSPGGRKLF.